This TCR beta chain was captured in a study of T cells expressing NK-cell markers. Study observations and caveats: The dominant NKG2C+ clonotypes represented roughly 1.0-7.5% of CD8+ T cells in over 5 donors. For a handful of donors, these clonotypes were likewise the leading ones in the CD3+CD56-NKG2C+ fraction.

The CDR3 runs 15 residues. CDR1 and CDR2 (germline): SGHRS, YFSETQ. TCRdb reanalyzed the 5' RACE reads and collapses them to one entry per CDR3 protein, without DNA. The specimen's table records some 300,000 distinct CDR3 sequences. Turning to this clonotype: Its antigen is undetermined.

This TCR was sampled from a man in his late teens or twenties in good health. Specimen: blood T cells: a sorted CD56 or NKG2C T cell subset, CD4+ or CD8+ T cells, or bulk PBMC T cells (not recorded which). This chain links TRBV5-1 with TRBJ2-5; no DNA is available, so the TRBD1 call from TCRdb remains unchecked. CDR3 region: CASSIQGAREETQYF.